This T cell receptor (beta chain) was captured in a study of blood T cell repertoires in COVID-19 (dated by TCRdb to about 2020). Regarding the study in general: Collaborator samples came from the United States, Italy and Spain and covered acute and convalescent phases of COVID-19. The material from the prospective study consisted of cDNA or gDNA derived from T cells, B-cell-depleted T cells, or PBMCs. Deeply sampled blood TCRbeta repertoires from subjects exposed to, actively infected with, or recovered from COVID-19 were included in the dataset. The repertoires were made available in a free public database intended to serve as a resource for research on the immune response to SARS-CoV-2. Samples were obtained from the ongoing ImmuneRACE study (first 160 participants) and from some 1,200 subjects provided by 6 global collaborators. Nearly every sample came with metadata listing a de-identified subject ID, COVID-19 status, age in years and sex. Where available, HLA class I and class II types were obtained from metadata supplied by the sample provider rather than from assay-based typing. What the work shows at the level of the full study, not this receptor alone: The quantity of clinical and demographic metadata differed by source and by participant and was supplied without curation.

CDR1 SGHTA and CDR2 FQGNSA were looked up in the germline V gene. V loses 0 bases, J loses 0 bases, and the germline ends lie 9 bases apart. The CDR3, cysteine through phenylalanine, is 15 amino acids long. Just the 45-base CDR3 DNA is kept, in frame starting at base 1. Collaborating institutions collected whole blood in K2EDTA tubes following their own protocols. For TCRbeta analysis, collaborator samples were shipped as frozen whole blood, as isolated PBMCs, or as DNA extracted from either sample type. Of note for this clone: Its antigen target is currently unknown. No clone much larger than this one lies a single base away; base qualities are absent.

TCRbeta CDR3 regions were amplified from genomic DNA by means of the immunoSEQ Assay, a bias-controlled multiplex PCR. For the original study's pipeline: The number of nucleated cells in each sample was estimated from the amplification of reference gene primers within the assay. To quantify the absolute abundance of each unique TCRbeta CDR3 rearrangement, sequence reads were collapsed and filtered. For each sample, productive Simpson clonality was calculated as the square root of Simpson's diversity index across productive rearrangements. TCRdb retrieved this table from immuneACCESS and kept in-frame rearrangements only. Not all clones are present; in checked studies, unresolved V genes account for under half, and no reason is known for the remainder. The DNA was the basis for D and trimming; V, J and clone size are from that table. The sample records over 200,000 clones, over 80% of which are singletons. The leading ten clones occupy 27% of the sample.

The sequence derives from a man aged 35 to 55 with acute or convalescent COVID-19. The V and J genes are TRBV7-2 and TRBJ2-7, with the identity of the D gene unclear. Input material: peripheral blood. The CDR3 reads as follows: CASSLALGDSYEQYF. The nucleotide sequence reads as follows: TGTGCCAGCAGCTTAGCGCTGGGCGACTCCTACGAGCAGTACTTC.